The 23 T cell receptor beta chains listed next were all sequenced from one sample in a study of blood T cell repertoires in COVID-19. Repertoires were generated with immunoSEQ multiplex PCR, while TCRdb's copy carries only in-frame clones and drops some. The sample carries more than 200,000 clones, 83% recorded once. The sequenced sample was peripheral blood. Receptor source: a woman between 35 and 50 years old with active or convalescent COVID-19.

The V call is TRBV5-6, the J call TRBJ1-1; D is ambiguous. With 0 bases removed from V and 1 base from J, the gap between germline ends came to 7 bases. This CDR3 spans 14 amino acids. Germline loops: CDR1 SGHDT, CDR2 YYEEEE. The CDR3 sequence is CASSLGRWNTEAFF. The DNA of the CDR3 is TGTGCCAGCAGCTTGGGGCGGTGGAACACTGAAGCTTTCTTT.

The chain links TRBV10-1 to TRBJ1-1; D unresolved. CDR1 WNHNN and CDR2 SYGVQD come from the germline V gene (reference sequence). The CDR3 covers 14 residues. Trimming took off 4 bases at V and 1 base at J, with 10 bases between the two ends. The CDR3 region is CASSGGFPNTEAFF. For the CDR3, the DNA is TGCGCCAGCAGTGGAGGGTTCCCGAACACTGAAGCTTTCTTT.

This chain joins TRBV5-1 and TRBJ1-4; tentative D call: TRBD1 (6 bases). Germline V CDR1 and CDR2: SGHRS, YFSETQ. Trimming pared 3 bases from V and 8 bases from J, leaving 17 bases between. CDR3 length: 15 amino acids. CDR3 sequence: CASSSAGGQGEKLFF. CDR3 coding DNA: TGCGCCAGCAGCTCGGCGGGGGGGCAAGGGGAAAAACTGTTTTTT.

The chain employs TRBV5-1 and TRBJ2-6; tentative D call: TRBD1 (5 bases). Germline CDR1 reads SGHRS; CDR2 reads YFSETQ. The germline V and J ends were trimmed by 5 bases and 0 bases, with 15 bases remaining between them. CDR3 size: 17 residues. The DNA for the CDR3 is TGCGCCAGCAGGTCAGGGATCCTCCTCTCTGGGGCCAACGTCCTGACTTTC. Its translation: CASRSGILLSGANVLTF.

J is TRBJ1-1 and V is TRBV27; D is unresolved. This CDR3 has 15 amino acids. Trimming stripped 3 bases from V and 5 bases from J, with 16 bases between. In germline, CDR1 is MNHEY, CDR2 SMNVEV (reference sequence). The CDR3 loop reads CASSFEGSGQTEAFF. CDR3 sequence (DNA): TGTGCCAGCAGTTTTGAGGGATCGGGCCAGACTGAAGCTTTCTTT.

The gene calls are TRBV14 and TRBJ2-5, with D tentatively TRBD2 (5 bases). V gave up 4 bases and J gave up 4 bases, with 10 bases separating them. The CDR3 contains 13 residues. Germline V gives CDR1 SGHDN, CDR2 FVKESK. This chain's CDR3 is CASSLAGVETQYF. In DNA, the CDR3 is TGTGCCAGCAGCCTGGCGGGCGTAGAGACCCAGTACTTC.

The chain couples TRBV19 to TRBJ2-3; D is possibly TRBD2 (6 bases). Germline V gene lookup returns CDR1 LNHDA and CDR2 SQIVND (reference sequence). The length of the CDR3 is 15 residues. Trimming removed 7 bases at V and 0 bases at J, with 14 bases between. In DNA, the CDR3 is TGTGCCAGTACTCGGGACTTAACTAGCACAGATACGCAGTATTTT. This translates into CASTRDLTSTDTQYF.

This chain joins TRBV28 and TRBJ1-3; a possible D gene is TRBD1 (6 bases). The CDR3 runs 15 residues. V was pared by 3 bases and J by 0 bases, with 9 bases between. Germline V gene lookup returns CDR1 MDHEN and CDR2 SYDVKM. For the CDR3, the DNA is TGTGCCAGCAGTTTTAGGGGGATCTCTGGAAACACCATATATTTT. Translation: CASSFRGISGNTIYF.

The V call is TRBV6-5, the J call TRBJ2-3, with D possibly matching TRBD2 (7 bases). From germline, CDR1 is MNHEY and CDR2 SVGAGI. The CDR3 contains 15 residues. Trimming removed 8 bases at V and 3 bases at J, with 18 bases between. The CDR3 is CASSPAGTRTDTQYF. DNA of the CDR3: TGTGCCAGCTCTCCAGCGGGGACAAGGACAGATACGCAGTATTTT.

The chain employs TRBV11-1 and TRBJ2-4, with D hard to call. The CDR3 runs 13 residues. V gave up 1 base and J gave up 6 bases, with 7 bases separating them. Germline assignment: CDR1 SGHAT and CDR2 FQDESV (reference sequence). CDR3 coding DNA: TGTGCCAGCAGCTTAGGTCCTGTAAACATTCAGTACTTC. This sequence encodes CASSLGPVNIQYF.

This sequence joins TRBV13 and TRBJ2-1, with D possibly TRBD1 on 7 matching bases. V lost 5 bases, J lost 2 bases, and 13 bases lay in between. The CDR3 runs to 15 residues. In germline, CDR1 is PRHDT, CDR2 FYEKMQ (reference sequence). CDR3 protein: CASSLTGRTYNEQFF. As DNA, the CDR3 is TGTGCCAGCAGCCTGACAGGGAGGACCTACAATGAGCAGTTCTTC.

The chain uses TRBV2 and TRBJ2-2, with a tentative D call TRBD1 (6 bases). CDR3 length equals 15 residues. Between the trimmed V and J ends, which lost 5 bases and 1 base, there was a span of 11 bases. The germline CDR1 and CDR2 sequences are SNHLY and FYNNEI. The CDR3 DNA is TGTGCCAGCAGTAAATCGGGACAGAACACCGGGGAGCTGTTTTTT. Amino acid sequence: CASSKSGQNTGELFF. The full variable domain, its missing parts supplied by reference TRBV2 and TRBJ2-2, is EPEVTQTPSHQVTQMGQEVILRCVPISNHLYFYWYRQILGQKVEFLVSFYNNEISEKSEIFDDQFSVERPDGSNFTLKIRSTKLEDSAMYFCASSKSGQNTGELFFGEGSRLTVL.

The gene calls are TRBV18 and TRBJ1-5; no definite D call. The CDR3 has 17 residues. CDR1 is KGHSH and CDR2 is LQKENI in the germline V gene. V was shortened by 1 base and J by 2 bases, with 15 bases between the two germline ends. In DNA, the CDR3 is TGTGCCAGCTCACCACATCCTCTCAATCGGGGCAATCAGCCCCAGCATTTT. This codes for CASSPHPLNRGNQPQHF.

This rearrangement joins TRBV5-5 to TRBJ2-7; 8 bases line up with TRBD2. Germline-derived CDR1 and CDR2 are SGHKS and YYEKEE (reference sequence). Trimming cost V 0 bases and J 0 bases; bases outside gene matches: 8. The length of the CDR3 is 17 residues. CDR3 region: CASSLERRGDVSYEQYF. The CDR3 DNA reads as TGTGCCAGCAGCTTGGAACGGCGGGGGGACGTCTCCTACGAGCAGTACTTC.

The chain employs TRBV24-1 and TRBJ2-1, with 13 nucleotides matching TRBD2. The CDR3 loop spans 21 amino acids. From germline, CDR1 is KGHDR and CDR2 SFDVKD. J lost 0 bases, V lost 5 bases, and 15 bases had no gene match. DNA of the CDR3: TGTGCCACCAGTGCCGCCCCCGGGACTAGCGGGGAAATGAACTCCTACAATGAGCAGTTCTTC. The encoded protein is CATSAAPGTSGEMNSYNEQFF.

This clone has at least ten counts. The rearrangement joins TRBV10-3 to TRBJ2-1; 9 bases agree with TRBD2. The trim removed 4 bases at V and 3 bases at J, leaving 4 bases unmatched. The CDR3 contains 15 residues. Germline loops: CDR1 ENHRY, CDR2 SYGVKD. The CDR3 DNA sequence: TGTGCCATCAGTGGGACTAGCGCGAACTACAATGAGCAGTTCTTC. Translation gives CAISGTSANYNEQFF.

This chain links TRBV7-8 with TRBJ1-6; the D is unclear. Germline CDR1 is SGHVS and CDR2 is FQNEAQ. Trimming took off 5 bases at V and 5 bases at J, with 13 bases between the two ends. This CDR3 has 15 residues. In DNA form, the CDR3 reads TGTGCCAGCAGCCTACGGACTCCGAATAATTCACCCCTCCACTTT. Translating it yields CASSLRTPNNSPLHF.

The genes are TRBV2 and TRBJ2-3; tentative D call: TRBD1 (5 bases). Looked up from germline, CDR1 is SNHLY and CDR2 is FYNNEI. V was pared by 4 bases and J by 3 bases, with 11 bases between. This CDR3 is 14 amino acids long. The DNA for the CDR3 is TGTGCCAGCAGTGTATCGGCAGGGACAGATACGCAGTATTTT. The encoded protein is CASSVSAGTDTQYF.

V usage is TRBV9 and J usage is TRBJ2-1; TRBD2 might be the D (6 bases). CDR3 length equals 16 residues. Trimming left V 2 bases short and J 2 bases short, with 14 bases between. Germline CDR1 reads SGDLS; CDR2 reads YYNGEE. CDR3 DNA sequence: TGTGCCAGCAGCGTGAATAGCGGAACCACCTACAATGAGCAGTTCTTC. Amino acid sequence: CASSVNSGTTYNEQFF.

J is TRBJ1-1 and V is TRBV12-5; D is ambiguous. Trimming removed 0 bases from V and 0 bases from J, with 5 bases in between. This CDR3 has 14 amino acids. Germline lookup yields CDR1 LGHNT and CDR2 FRNRAP. CDR3 sequence (DNA): TGTGCTAGTGGTTTGGTTCCCATGAACACTGAAGCTTTCTTT. Amino acids: CASGLVPMNTEAFF. The whole variable domain, filled in from reference TRBV12-5 and TRBJ1-1, reads DARVTQTPRHKVTEMGQEVTMRCQPILGHNTVFWYRQTMMQGLELLAYFRNRAPLDDSGMPKDRFSAEMPDATLATLKIQPSEPRDSAVYFCASGLVPMNTEAFFGQGTRLTVV.

This chain links TRBV24-1 with TRBJ1-2; a possible D gene is TRBD1 (6 bases). Germline-derived CDR1 and CDR2 are KGHDR and SFDVKD. The CDR3 has 14 residues. Trimming took 7 bases from V and 0 from J, leaving 11 bases between them. The CDR3 DNA is TGTGCCACCAGAGACAGGACTGCTAACTATGGCTACACCTTC. The encoded protein is CATRDRTANYGYTF.

This clone was counted a single time. The chain uses TRBV9 and TRBJ1-4; no reliable D call. Germline V gives CDR1 SGDLS, CDR2 YYNGEE. Trimming removed 1 base at V and 0 bases at J, with 4 bases between. This CDR3 has 14 residues. CDR3 bases: TGTGCCAGCAGCGTACATGCAACTAATGAAAAACTGTTTTTT. Translation gives CASSVHATNEKLFF.

This chain links TRBV30 with TRBJ2-5; TRBD2 might be the D (5 bases). Trimming removed 3 bases from V and 4 bases from J, with 15 bases in between. The CDR3 runs 14 residues. CDR1 is GTSNPN, CDR2 SVGIG, per germline (reference sequence). The CDR3 DNA reads as TGTGCCTGGAGGCCACCGCTAGCAGGAGAGACCCAGTACTTC. This encodes CAWRPPLAGETQYF.